This TCR beta chain comes out of a study of T cell repertoires in cytomegalovirus infection. At the level of the study: In public TCR beta signatures, there were indications of both CMV infection and matching HLA type. Whole-study results and caveats: HLA-C-restricted CMV-specific TCR beta clonotypes were dominant in the ex vivo response. CMV carriers with the relevant HLA were identified by cumulative public TCR beta family frequency.

One entry per CDR3 protein, called by TCRdb with MiXCR from the reads. Altogether under 850,000 distinct CDR3 sequences are present, 30% to 35% being singletons, with the ten largest covering 15% to 20%. As to this clonotype: The target antigen is unknown.

The V gene's germline CDR1 is MNHNY and CDR2 SVGAGI (reference sequence). The CDR3 is 14 residues long. The ends lost 5 bases at V and 6 bases at J; junction bases unmatched: 7. The chain is built from TRBV6-6 and TRBJ1-1, with 9 bases fitting TRBD1. The sequence derives from a human donor in good health (CMV status not recorded). Some clones in this sample may be carry-over from other donors' samples. Sample: cultured PBMCs, taken from culture after CMV antigen stimulation. CDR3 loop: CASSNRGRRAEAFF. CDR3 coding DNA: TGTGCCAGCAGTAACAGGGGGCGCAGGGCTGAAGCTTTCTTT.